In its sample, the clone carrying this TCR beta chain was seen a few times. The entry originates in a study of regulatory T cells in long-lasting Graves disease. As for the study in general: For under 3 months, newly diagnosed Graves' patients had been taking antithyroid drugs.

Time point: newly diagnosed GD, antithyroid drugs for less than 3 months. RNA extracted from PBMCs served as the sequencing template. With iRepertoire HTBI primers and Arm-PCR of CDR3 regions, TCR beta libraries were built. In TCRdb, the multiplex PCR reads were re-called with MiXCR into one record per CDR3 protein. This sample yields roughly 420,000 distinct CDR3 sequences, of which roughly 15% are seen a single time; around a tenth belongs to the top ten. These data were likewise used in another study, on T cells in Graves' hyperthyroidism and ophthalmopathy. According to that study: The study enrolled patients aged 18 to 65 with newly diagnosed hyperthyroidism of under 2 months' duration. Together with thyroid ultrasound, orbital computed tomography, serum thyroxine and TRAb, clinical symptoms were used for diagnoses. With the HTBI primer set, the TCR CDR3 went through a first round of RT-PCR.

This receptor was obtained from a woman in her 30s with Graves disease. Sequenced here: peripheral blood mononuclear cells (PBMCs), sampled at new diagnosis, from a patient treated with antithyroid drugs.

As DNA, the CDR3 is TGTGCCGCGGCAGGGGTGAGCACTGAAGCTTTCTTT. It yields the protein CAAAGVSTEAFF. The rearrangement joins TRBV19 to TRBJ1-1; a weak D match, TRBD1 (6 bases). Trimming left V 11 bases short and J 4 bases short, with 14 bases between. This CDR3 region has 12 residues. From germline, CDR1 is LNHDA and CDR2 SQIVND (reference sequence).